This T cell receptor (beta chain) originates from a study of identifying expanded T cells in peripheral blood. Whole-study results and caveats: Variance in clone template counts between roughly 2-week samples significantly increased with total template count across all healthy donors. About 1.2 clones differed between technical replicates, versus about 15 and 19 over time.

Clones were sequenced by immunoSEQ multiplex PCR, and TCRdb holds only the in-frame ones, with some missing. The sample comprises under 150,000 clones, 65% to 90% of which are singletons, and around 8.4% rests with the top ten. The germline V gene has CDR1 SGHRS and CDR2 YFSETQ. This CDR3 is 19 amino acids long. V lost 3 bases and J lost 4; bases outside the gene matches: 14. Healthy donors had no documented immune events, such as infections, while sampled. About this clone itself: Its target is not known.

The sequencing input was blood. The receptor's source is a person aged 18-70 years in good health. The chain links TRBV5-1 to TRBJ2-1; TRBD1 matches at 12 bases. The CDR3 DNA follows: TGCGCCAGCAGCTCGCTCCGGGACAGGGGGCCCAGGGGGTACAATGAGCAGTTCTTC. Its translation is CASSSLRDRGPRGYNEQFF. The variable domain in full, completed from reference TRBV5-1 and TRBJ2-1, reads KAGVTQTPRYLIKTRGQQVTLSCSPISGHRSVSWYQQTPGQGLQFLFEYFSETQRNKGNFPGRFSGRQFSNSRSEMNVSTLELGDSALYLCASSSLRDRGPRGYNEQFFGPGTRLTVL.